A selection of T cell receptor beta chains follows, all from one sample in a study of cytomegalovirus exposure and HLA in healthy donors. Profiled with immunoSEQ multiplex PCR; TCRdb holds only in-frame clones, not every one. The sample yields roughly 140,000 clones, 60% to 80% seen once. The sample comprised PBMCs. These receptors were collected from a woman aged 25 to 39 in good health and CMV-seronegative. The CDR3 runs from the conserved cysteine through the conserved F or W. D genes are given only for firm matches. Where a row states a size, it is once, few, many or the class of an expanded clone; other rows omit it.

clone_size: -; d_call: -; v_call: TRBV7-9; j_call: TRBJ2-4; cdr3_length: 16; cdr3_aa: CASSLTIGLAKNIQYF; cdr3_nt: TGTGCCAGCAGCTTGACTATTGGGCTGGCCAAAAACATTCAGTACTTC
clone_size: few; d_call: TRBD1; v_call: TRBV4-1; j_call: TRBJ1-2; cdr3_length: 17; cdr3_aa: CASSRPDRGRPVYGYTF; cdr3_nt: TGCGCCAGCAGCCGACCGGACAGGGGGCGCCCCGTCTATGGCTACACCTTC
clone_size: -; d_call: -; v_call: TRBV13; j_call: TRBJ1-2; cdr3_length: 14; cdr3_aa: CASSLEREDYGYTF; cdr3_nt: TGTGCCAGCAGCCTAGAACGGGAGGACTATGGCTACACCTTC
clone_size: few; d_call: -; v_call: TRBV4-3; j_call: TRBJ2-7; cdr3_length: 15; cdr3_aa: CASSQLAFSSYEQYF; cdr3_nt: TGCGCCAGCAGCCAATTAGCCTTCAGCTCCTACGAGCAGTACTTC
clone_size: few; d_call: -; v_call: TRBV27; j_call: TRBJ2-2; cdr3_length: 11; cdr3_aa: CATRDTGELFF; cdr3_nt: TGTGCCACCCGGGACACCGGGGAGCTGTTTTTT
clone_size: -; d_call: -; v_call: TRBV6-5; j_call: TRBJ1-3; cdr3_length: 12; cdr3_aa: CASSPAENTIYF; cdr3_nt: TGTGCCAGCAGCCCGGCGGAAAACACCATATATTTT
clone_size: -; d_call: TRBD2; v_call: TRBV10-1; j_call: TRBJ2-1; cdr3_length: 14; cdr3_aa: CASGTSGGNNEQFF; cdr3_nt: TGCGCCAGCGGGACTAGCGGGGGGAACAATGAGCAGTTCTTC
clone_size: -; d_call: -; v_call: TRBV5-1; j_call: TRBJ2-7; cdr3_length: 13; cdr3_aa: CASSIDRSYEQYF; cdr3_nt: TGCGCCAGCAGCATCGACAGGAGCTACGAGCAGTACTTC
clone_size: many; d_call: -; v_call: TRBV6-5; j_call: TRBJ2-3; cdr3_length: 13; cdr3_aa: CASSGVYTDTQYF; cdr3_nt: TGTGCCAGCTCAGGGGTTTACACAGATACGCAGTATTTT
clone_size: -; d_call: TRBD1; v_call: TRBV27; j_call: TRBJ1-1; cdr3_length: 17; cdr3_aa: CASSLVSPGTGDAEAFF; cdr3_nt: TGTGCCAGCAGTTTGGTATCTCCCGGGACAGGGGACGCTGAAGCTTTCTTT
clone_size: -; d_call: -; v_call: TRBV25-1; j_call: TRBJ1-4; cdr3_length: 13; cdr3_aa: CASSEERGGKLFF; cdr3_nt: TGTGCCAGCAGTGAAGAAAGGGGGGGAAAACTGTTTTTT
clone_size: -; d_call: -; v_call: TRBV6-1; j_call: TRBJ2-5; cdr3_length: 15; cdr3_aa: CASMEIANSLATQYF; cdr3_nt: TGTGCCAGCATGGAAATAGCGAACTCACTCGCGACCCAGTACTTC
clone_size: -; d_call: TRBD1; v_call: TRBV27; j_call: TRBJ2-7; cdr3_length: 16; cdr3_aa: CASSLRLGQGAHEQYF; cdr3_nt: TGTGCCAGCAGTTTAAGATTGGGACAGGGGGCCCACGAGCAGTACTTC
clone_size: -; d_call: -; v_call: TRBV7-2; j_call: TRBJ1-1; cdr3_length: 15; cdr3_aa: CASSVRRQLNTEAFF; cdr3_nt: TGTGCCAGCAGCGTACGCAGACAGTTGAACACTGAAGCTTTCTTT
clone_size: -; d_call: -; v_call: TRBV5-4; j_call: TRBJ2-2; cdr3_length: 15; cdr3_aa: CASSVGTRNTGELFF; cdr3_nt: TGTGCCAGCAGCGTCGGGACAAGGAACACCGGGGAGCTGTTTTTT
clone_size: -; d_call: -; v_call: TRBV5-4; j_call: TRBJ1-1; cdr3_length: 11; cdr3_aa: CASSGGTEAFF; cdr3_nt: TGTGCCAGCAGCGGAGGCACTGAAGCTTTCTTT
clone_size: -; d_call: TRBD1; v_call: TRBV4-2; j_call: TRBJ2-7; cdr3_length: 15; cdr3_aa: CASSLETGGLAEQYF; cdr3_nt: TGTGCCAGCAGCCTAGAGACAGGGGGCTTGGCCGAGCAGTACTTC
clone_size: -; d_call: TRBD1; v_call: TRBV10-1; j_call: TRBJ1-1; cdr3_length: 13; cdr3_aa: CASSERTGAAVIF; cdr3_nt: TGCGCCAGCAGTGAGAGGACAGGGGCGGCTGTAATCTTT
clone_size: -; d_call: -; v_call: TRBV6-1; j_call: TRBJ1-2; cdr3_length: 16; cdr3_aa: CASSGIDRLANYGYTF; cdr3_nt: TGTGCCAGCAGTGGGATTGACAGGCTCGCTAACTATGGCTACACCTTC
clone_size: -; d_call: -; v_call: TRBV10-1; j_call: TRBJ2-7; cdr3_length: 11; cdr3_aa: CATSTGLGQYF; cdr3_nt: TGCGCCACCTCAACAGGGCTGGGGCAGTACTTC
clone_size: -; d_call: -; v_call: TRBV6-1; j_call: TRBJ1-6; cdr3_length: 15; cdr3_aa: CASSDVDRPNSPLHF; cdr3_nt: TGTGCCAGCAGTGATGTTGACAGGCCCAATTCACCCCTCCACTTT
clone_size: -; d_call: -; v_call: TRBV7-2; j_call: TRBJ1-5; cdr3_length: 15; cdr3_aa: CASKSEVSYNQPQHF; cdr3_nt: TGTGCCAGCAAGAGCGAGGTGTCTTACAATCAGCCCCAGCATTTT
clone_size: -; d_call: -; v_call: TRBV2; j_call: TRBJ2-7; cdr3_length: 14; cdr3_aa: CATQGTTSSYEQYF; cdr3_nt: TGTGCCACCCAGGGTACGACGAGCTCCTACGAGCAGTACTTC
clone_size: -; d_call: TRBD1; v_call: TRBV7-2; j_call: TRBJ2-5; cdr3_length: 15; cdr3_aa: CASSLGQGYQETQYF; cdr3_nt: TGTGCCAGCAGCTTAGGACAGGGATACCAAGAGACCCAGTACTTC
clone_size: -; d_call: TRBD1; v_call: TRBV5-1; j_call: TRBJ2-5; cdr3_length: 15; cdr3_aa: CASSFGGTGKETQYF; cdr3_nt: TGCGCCAGCAGCTTTGGAGGGACAGGGAAGGAGACCCAGTACTTC
clone_size: -; d_call: -; v_call: TRBV5-4; j_call: TRBJ1-1; cdr3_length: 13; cdr3_aa: CASSWGGGEEAFF; cdr3_nt: TGTGCCAGCAGCTGGGGGGGTGGGGAAGAGGCTTTCTTT
clone_size: -; d_call: TRBD1; v_call: TRBV18; j_call: TRBJ1-1; cdr3_length: 16; cdr3_aa: CASSPDREITNTEAFF; cdr3_nt: TGTGCCAGTTCACCAGACAGGGAAATAACGAACACTGAAGCTTTCTTT
clone_size: -; d_call: -; v_call: TRBV19; j_call: TRBJ1-3; cdr3_length: 15; cdr3_aa: CASSGVQAGWNTIYF; cdr3_nt: TGTGCCAGTAGCGGGGTCCAGGCTGGATGGAACACCATATATTTT
clone_size: -; d_call: TRBD2; v_call: TRBV7-9; j_call: TRBJ2-5; cdr3_length: 16; cdr3_aa: CSSSLGLAGGRETQYF; cdr3_nt: TGTTCCAGCAGCTTAGGACTAGCGGGGGGCAGGGAGACCCAGTACTTC
clone_size: -; d_call: -; v_call: TRBV4-3; j_call: TRBJ1-1; cdr3_length: 14; cdr3_aa: CASSQVDSNTEAFF; cdr3_nt: TGCGCCAGCAGCCAAGTGGACTCAAACACTGAAGCTTTCTTT
clone_size: -; d_call: TRBD1; v_call: TRBV19; j_call: TRBJ1-2; cdr3_length: 15; cdr3_aa: CASSPGQGPSYGYTF; cdr3_nt: TGTGCCAGTAGTCCCGGACAGGGCCCTTCCTATGGCTACACCTTC
clone_size: once; d_call: -; v_call: TRBV7-2; j_call: TRBJ2-3; cdr3_length: 15; cdr3_aa: CASSSIGGSTDTQYF; cdr3_nt: TGTGCCAGCAGCTCTATAGGAGGGAGCACAGATACGCAGTATTTT
clone_size: -; d_call: TRBD2; v_call: TRBV19; j_call: TRBJ2-5; cdr3_length: 15; cdr3_aa: CASAEAAGGRETQYF; cdr3_nt: TGTGCCAGTGCTGAGGCAGCGGGGGGACGGGAGACCCAGTACTTC
clone_size: -; d_call: TRBD2; v_call: TRBV4-1; j_call: TRBJ2-1; cdr3_length: 20; cdr3_aa: CASSQDRLAGGNPSYNEQFF; cdr3_nt: TGCGCCAGCAGCCAAGATCGATTAGCGGGGGGTAACCCCTCCTACAATGAGCAGTTCTTC
clone_size: -; d_call: -; v_call: TRBV4-1; j_call: TRBJ1-1; cdr3_length: 13; cdr3_aa: CASSKRGDTEAFF; cdr3_nt: TGCGCCAGCAGTAAACGGGGAGACACTGAAGCTTTCTTT
clone_size: -; d_call: -; v_call: TRBV6-4; j_call: TRBJ1-1; cdr3_length: 13; cdr3_aa: CASSAGRGTEAFF; cdr3_nt: TGTGCCAGCAGTGCGGGGCGGGGCACTGAAGCTTTCTTT
clone_size: -; d_call: -; v_call: TRBV5-1; j_call: TRBJ1-4; cdr3_length: 14; cdr3_aa: CASSSRATNEKLFF; cdr3_nt: TGCGCCAGCAGCTCCAGGGCGACTAATGAAAAACTGTTTTTT
clone_size: -; d_call: TRBD1; v_call: TRBV18; j_call: TRBJ1-2; cdr3_length: 11; cdr3_aa: CASSRGTGYTF; cdr3_nt: TGTGCCAGCTCCAGGGGGACCGGCTACACCTTC
clone_size: -; d_call: TRBD2; v_call: TRBV7-2; j_call: TRBJ2-7; cdr3_length: 15; cdr3_aa: CASSPTGLAGAEQYF; cdr3_nt: TGTGCCAGCAGTCCAACGGGACTAGCGGGGGCTGAGCAGTACTTC
clone_size: -; d_call: -; v_call: TRBV30; j_call: TRBJ2-2; cdr3_length: 13; cdr3_aa: CAWSGGNTGELFF; cdr3_nt: TGTGCCTGGAGCGGGGGAAACACCGGGGAGCTGTTTTTT
clone_size: -; d_call: -; v_call: TRBV15; j_call: TRBJ1-6; cdr3_length: 14; cdr3_aa: CATSRARDYSPLHF; cdr3_nt: TGTGCCACCAGCAGGGCAAGGGACTATTCACCCCTCCACTTT